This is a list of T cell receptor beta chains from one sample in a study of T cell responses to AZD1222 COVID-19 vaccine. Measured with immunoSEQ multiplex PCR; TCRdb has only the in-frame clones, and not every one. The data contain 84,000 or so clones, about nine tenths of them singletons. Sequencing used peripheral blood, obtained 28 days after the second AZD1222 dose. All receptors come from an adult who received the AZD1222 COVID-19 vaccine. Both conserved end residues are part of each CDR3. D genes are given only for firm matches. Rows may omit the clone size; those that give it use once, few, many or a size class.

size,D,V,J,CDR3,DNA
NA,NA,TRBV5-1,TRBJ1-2,CASSLGPGEEDGYTF,TGCGCCAGCAGCTTGGGGCCAGGGGAAGAGGATGGCTACACCTTC
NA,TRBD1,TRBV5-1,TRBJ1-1,CASNGQGGMNTEAFF,TGCGCCAGCAACGGACAGGGAGGGATGAACACTGAAGCTTTCTTT
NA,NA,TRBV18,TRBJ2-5,CASSPGEDARETQYF,TGTGCCAGCTCACCGGGGGAGGATGCGAGGGAGACCCAGTACTTC
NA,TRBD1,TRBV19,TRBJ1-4,CASSQTGQGTFNEKLFF,TGTGCCAGTAGCCAAACGGGACAGGGGACCTTTAATGAAAAACTGTTTTTT
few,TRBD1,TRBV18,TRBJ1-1,CASSPGTGHITEAFF,TGTGCCAGCTCACCCGGGACAGGGCATATCACTGAAGCTTTCTTT
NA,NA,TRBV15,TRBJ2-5,CATSRVTGAPGAQYF,TGTGCCACCAGCAGAGTTACAGGAGCCCCGGGGGCCCAGTACTTC
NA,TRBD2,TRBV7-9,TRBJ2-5,CASSLGLAEETQYF,TGTGCCAGCAGCTTAGGACTAGCGGAAGAGACCCAGTACTTC
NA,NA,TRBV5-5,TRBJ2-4,CASSGSRDMLYF,TGTGCCAGCAGCGGGTCGAGGGACATGCTGTACTTC
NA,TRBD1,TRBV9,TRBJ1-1,CASSLETGTAFF,TGTGCCAGCAGCCTTGAGACAGGGACAGCTTTCTTT
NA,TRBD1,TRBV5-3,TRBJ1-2,CARSYLLPGTGIGYTF,TGTGCCAGAAGCTATTTACTACCCGGGACAGGGATTGGCTACACCTTC
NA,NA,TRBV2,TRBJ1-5,CASSESMVQPQHF,TGTGCCAGCAGTGAATCCATGGTTCAGCCCCAGCATTTT
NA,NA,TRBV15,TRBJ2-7,CATSRDRTVYEQYF,TGTGCCACCAGCAGAGATCGGACAGTCTACGAGCAGTACTTC
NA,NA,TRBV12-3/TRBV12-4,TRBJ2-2,CASSFASSGELFF,TGTGCCAGCAGTTTTGCTTCGTCCGGGGAGCTGTTTTTT
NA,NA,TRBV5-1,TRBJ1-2,CASSLGVRTTPDGYTF,TGCGCCAGCAGCTTGGGGGTCAGAACAACCCCGGACGGCTACACCTTC
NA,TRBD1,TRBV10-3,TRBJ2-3,CAIRDYSGQGKSTDTQYF,TGTGCCATCAGGGATTATTCGGGACAGGGGAAAAGCACAGATACGCAGTATTTT
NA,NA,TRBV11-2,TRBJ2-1,CASSYSGTRHNEQFF,TGTGCCAGCAGCTATTCGGGGACAAGGCACAATGAGCAGTTCTTC
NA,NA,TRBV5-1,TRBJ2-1,CASSPGLPDNEQFF,TGCGCCAGCAGCCCGGGACTTCCCGACAATGAGCAGTTCTTC
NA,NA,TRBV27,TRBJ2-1,CASSGKGPYNEQFF,TGTGCCAGCTCAGGGAAAGGGCCCTACAATGAGCAGTTCTTC
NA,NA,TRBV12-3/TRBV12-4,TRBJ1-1,CASSPGTEAFF,TGTGCCAGCAGCCCTGGGACTGAAGCTTTCTTT
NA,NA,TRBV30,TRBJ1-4,CAWSVIQGGEKLFF,TGTGCCTGGAGTGTAATACAGGGAGGGGAAAAACTGTTTTTT
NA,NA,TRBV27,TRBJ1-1,CASRTWDGNTEAFF,TGTGCCAGCAGAACCTGGGACGGGAACACTGAAGCTTTCTTT
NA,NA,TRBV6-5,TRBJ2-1,CASSYGAGDWDEQFF,TGTGCCAGCAGTTATGGGGCAGGGGATTGGGATGAGCAGTTCTTC
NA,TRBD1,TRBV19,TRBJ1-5,CASSKETGTRDQPQHF,TGTGCCAGTAGTAAGGAGACAGGGACCAGGGATCAGCCCCAGCATTTT
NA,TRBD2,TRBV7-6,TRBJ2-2,CASSLVLAGGDTGELFF,TGTGCCAGCAGCTTAGTTCTAGCGGGAGGCGACACCGGGGAGCTGTTTTTT
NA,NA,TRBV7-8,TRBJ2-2,CASSLAQSYGELFF,TGTGCCAGCAGCTTAGCGCAGTCTTACGGGGAGCTGTTTTTT
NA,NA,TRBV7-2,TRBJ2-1,CASSLTLVWQFF,TGTGCCAGCAGCCTAACACTAGTGTGGCAGTTCTTC
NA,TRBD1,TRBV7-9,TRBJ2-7,CASSPGQGGGSYEQYF,TGTGCCAGCAGCCCGGGACAGGGAGGAGGCAGCTACGAGCAGTACTTC
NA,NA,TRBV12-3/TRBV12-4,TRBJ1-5,CASTLEGGQPQHF,TGTGCCAGCACCCTCGAAGGGGGTCAGCCCCAGCATTTT
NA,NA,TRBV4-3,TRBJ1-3,CASSQEDTAGNTIYF,TGCGCCAGCAGCCAAGAAGACACAGCTGGAAACACCATATATTTT
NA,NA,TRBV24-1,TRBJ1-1,CATQRASNTEAFF,TGTGCCACCCAAAGGGCCTCGAACACTGAAGCTTTCTTT
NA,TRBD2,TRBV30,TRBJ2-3,CALRLAGGTDTQYF,TGTGCCCTCCGACTAGCGGGAGGAACAGATACGCAGTATTTT
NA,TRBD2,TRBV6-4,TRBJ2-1,CASSDKRGGPYNEQFF,TGTGCCAGCAGTGACAAGCGGGGGGGCCCCTACAATGAGCAGTTCTTC
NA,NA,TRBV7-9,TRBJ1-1,CASSLVPNTEAFF,TGTGCCAGCAGCTTAGTCCCGAACACTGAAGCTTTCTTT
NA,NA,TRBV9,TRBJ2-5,CASSVGSGYGQETQYF,TGTGCCAGCAGCGTAGGATCCGGTTATGGGCAAGAGACCCAGTACTTC
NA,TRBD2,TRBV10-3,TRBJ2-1,CAISEWASGSDEQFF,TGTGCCATCAGTGAGTGGGCTAGCGGGAGTGATGAGCAGTTCTTC
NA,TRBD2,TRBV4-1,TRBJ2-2,CASSPRGGARTGELFF,TGCGCCAGCAGCCCCCGCGGGGGGGCACGGACCGGGGAGCTGTTTTTT
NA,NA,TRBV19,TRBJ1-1,CASSNNAFF,TGTGCCAGTAGTAATAATGCTTTCTTT
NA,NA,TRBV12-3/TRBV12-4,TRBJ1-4,CASSLTSEKLFF,TGTGCCAGCAGTTTAACTAGTGAAAAACTGTTTTTT
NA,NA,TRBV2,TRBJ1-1,CASRATDVANTEAFF,TGTGCCAGCAGGGCAACGGATGTGGCAAACACTGAAGCTTTCTTT
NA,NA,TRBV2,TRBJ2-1,CASSEDSSWDEQFF,TGTGCCAGCAGTGAGGACTCCTCTTGGGATGAGCAGTTCTTC
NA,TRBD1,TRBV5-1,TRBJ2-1,CASSLPGQYNEQFF,TGCGCCAGCAGCTTACCGGGACAGTACAATGAGCAGTTCTTC
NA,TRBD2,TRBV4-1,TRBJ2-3,CASSLRTSGGPFADTQYF,TGCGCCAGCAGCCTCCGGACTAGCGGGGGGCCTTTTGCCGATACGCAGTATTTT
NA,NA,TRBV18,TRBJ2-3,CASSPNRAADTQYF,TGTGCCAGCTCACCAAATAGGGCCGCAGATACGCAGTATTTT
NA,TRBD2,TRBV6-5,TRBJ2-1,CASVGLADYNEQFF,TGTGCCAGCGTAGGACTAGCAGATTACAATGAGCAGTTCTTC
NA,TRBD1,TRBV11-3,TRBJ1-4,CASSTPGTVNEKLFF,TGTGCCAGCAGCACTCCCGGGACAGTTAATGAAAAACTGTTTTTT